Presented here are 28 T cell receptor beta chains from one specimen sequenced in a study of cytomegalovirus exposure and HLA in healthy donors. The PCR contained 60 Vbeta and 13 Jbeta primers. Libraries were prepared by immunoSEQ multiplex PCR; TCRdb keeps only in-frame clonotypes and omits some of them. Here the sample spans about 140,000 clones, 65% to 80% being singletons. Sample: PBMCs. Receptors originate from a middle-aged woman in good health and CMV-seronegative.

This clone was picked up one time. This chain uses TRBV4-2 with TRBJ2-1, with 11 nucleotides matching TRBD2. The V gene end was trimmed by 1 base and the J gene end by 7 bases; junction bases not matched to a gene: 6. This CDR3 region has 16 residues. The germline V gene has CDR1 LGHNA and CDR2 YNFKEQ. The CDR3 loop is CASSQVAGGQRNEQFF. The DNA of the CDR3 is TGTGCCAGCAGCCAAGTAGCGGGGGGGCAGCGGAATGAGCAGTTCTTC.

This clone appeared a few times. The CDR3 reads CASSFAGGPRSLPQHF. CDR3 nucleotides: TGTGCCAGCAGTTTCGCAGGGGGGCCAAGGTCACTGCCCCAGCATTTT. The V call is TRBV27, the J call TRBJ1-5; TRBD1 matches at 7 bases. There are 16 residues in the CDR3. Unmatched junction bases numbered 14, after V lost 3 bases and J lost 9 bases. The germline V gene has CDR1 MNHEY and CDR2 SMNVEV (reference sequence).

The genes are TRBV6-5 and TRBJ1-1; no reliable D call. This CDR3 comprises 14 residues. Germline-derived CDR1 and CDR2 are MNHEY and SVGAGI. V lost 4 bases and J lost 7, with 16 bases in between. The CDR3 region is CASSSPVVGLEAFF. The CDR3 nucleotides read TGTGCCAGCAGTTCCCCAGTAGTGGGCCTTGAAGCTTTCTTT.

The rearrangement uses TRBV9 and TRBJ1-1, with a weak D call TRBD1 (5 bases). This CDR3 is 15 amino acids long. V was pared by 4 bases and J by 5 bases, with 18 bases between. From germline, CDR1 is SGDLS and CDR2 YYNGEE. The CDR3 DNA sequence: TGTGCCAGCAGCCCGATAAGGACAAGCTGGACTGAAGCTTTCTTT. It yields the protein CASSPIRTSWTEAFF.

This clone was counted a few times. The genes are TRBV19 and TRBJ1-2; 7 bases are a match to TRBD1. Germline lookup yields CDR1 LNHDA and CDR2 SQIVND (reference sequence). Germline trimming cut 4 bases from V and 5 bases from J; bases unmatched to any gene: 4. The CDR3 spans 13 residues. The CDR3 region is CASSTGTAYGYTF. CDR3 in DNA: TGTGCCAGTAGTACGGGGACAGCATATGGCTACACCTTC. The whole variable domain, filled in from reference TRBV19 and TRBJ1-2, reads DGGITQSPKYLFRKEGQNVTLSCEQNLNHDAMYWYRQDPGQGLRLIYYSQIVNDFQKGDIAEGYSVSREKKESFPLTVTSAQKNPTAFYLCASSTGTAYGYTFGSGTRLTVV.

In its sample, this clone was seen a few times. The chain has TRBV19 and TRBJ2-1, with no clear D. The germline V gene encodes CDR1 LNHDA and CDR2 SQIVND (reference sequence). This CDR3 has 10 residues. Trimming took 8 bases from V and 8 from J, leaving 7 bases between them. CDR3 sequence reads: CASGHYEQFF. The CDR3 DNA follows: TGTGCCAGTGGGCACTATGAGCAGTTCTTC.

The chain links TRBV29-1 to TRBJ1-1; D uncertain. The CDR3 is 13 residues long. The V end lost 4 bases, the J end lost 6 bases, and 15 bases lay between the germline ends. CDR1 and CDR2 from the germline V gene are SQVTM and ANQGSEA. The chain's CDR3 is CSVAGPERSEAFF. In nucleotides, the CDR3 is TGCAGCGTTGCCGGCCCTGAGAGGTCTGAAGCTTTCTTT.

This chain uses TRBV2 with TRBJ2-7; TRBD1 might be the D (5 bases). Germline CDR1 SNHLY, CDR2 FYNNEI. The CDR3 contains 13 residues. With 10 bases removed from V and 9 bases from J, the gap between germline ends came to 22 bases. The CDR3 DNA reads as TGTGCCACCAATAGGGGCGCCCCTGTTGGGCAGTACTTC. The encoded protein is CATNRGAPVGQYF.

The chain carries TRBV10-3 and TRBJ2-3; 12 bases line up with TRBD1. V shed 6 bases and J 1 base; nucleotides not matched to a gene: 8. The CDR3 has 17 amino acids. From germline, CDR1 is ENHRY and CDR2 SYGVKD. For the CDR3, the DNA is TGTGCCATCAGGCCGGGACAGGGGGCCCCTGGCACAGATACGCAGTATTTT. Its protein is CAIRPGQGAPGTDTQYF.

The DNA of the CDR3 is TGTGCCAGCTCACCATCCGTTTGGGAGCTGTTTTTT. As protein: CASSPSVWELFF. The chain carries TRBV18 and TRBJ2-2, with no clear D. This CDR3 contains 12 residues. The V gene lost 2 bases and the J gene lost 9 bases, with 7 bases spanning the gap. Germline CDR1 KGHSH, CDR2 LQKENI.

The CDR3 DNA sequence: TGTGCCAGCAGCGTTACGAGCGGGACCTCCTACAATGAGCAGTTCTTC. This sequence encodes CASSVTSGTSYNEQFF. The rearrangement uses TRBV7-2 and TRBJ2-1; 7 positions match TRBD2. V lost 5 bases to trimming and J lost 0 bases; unmatched junction nucleotides: 7. CDR1 is SGHTA, CDR2 FQGNSA, per germline. There are 16 residues in the CDR3.

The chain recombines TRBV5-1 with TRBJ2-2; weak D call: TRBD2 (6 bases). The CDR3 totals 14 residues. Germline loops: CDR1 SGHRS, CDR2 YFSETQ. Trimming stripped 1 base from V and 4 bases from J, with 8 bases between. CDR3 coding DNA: TGCGCCAGCAGCTTGCTAGCGTCCACCGGGGAGCTGTTTTTT. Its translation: CASSLLASTGELFF.

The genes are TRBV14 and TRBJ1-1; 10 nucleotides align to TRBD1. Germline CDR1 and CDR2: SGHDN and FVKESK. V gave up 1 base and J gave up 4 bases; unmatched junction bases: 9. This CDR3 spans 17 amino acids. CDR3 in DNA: TGTGCCAGCAGCCAAGCTGACAGGGGGCATTGGATCACTGAAGCTTTCTTT. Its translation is CASSQADRGHWITEAFF. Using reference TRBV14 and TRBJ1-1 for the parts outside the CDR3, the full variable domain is EAGVTQFPSHSVIEKGQTVTLRCDPISGHDNLYWYRRVMGKEIKFLLHFVKESKQDESGMPNNRFLAERTGGTYSTLKVQPAELEDSGVYFCASSQADRGHWITEAFFGQGTRLTVV.

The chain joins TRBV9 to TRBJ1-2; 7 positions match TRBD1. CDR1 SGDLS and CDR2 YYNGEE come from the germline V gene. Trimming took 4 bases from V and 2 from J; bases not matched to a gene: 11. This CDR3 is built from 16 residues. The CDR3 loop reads CASSLTDRAGNYGYTF. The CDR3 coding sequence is TGTGCCAGCAGCCTTACTGACAGGGCTGGAAACTATGGCTACACCTTC.

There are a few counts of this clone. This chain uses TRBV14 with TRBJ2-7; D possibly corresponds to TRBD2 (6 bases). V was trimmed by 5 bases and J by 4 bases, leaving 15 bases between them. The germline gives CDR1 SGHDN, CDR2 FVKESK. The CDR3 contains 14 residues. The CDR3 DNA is TGTGCCAGCAGCAGGGGACTCGGCGGTTACGAGCAGTACTTC. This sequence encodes CASSRGLGGYEQYF. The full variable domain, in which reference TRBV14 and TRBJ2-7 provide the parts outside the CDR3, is EAGVTQFPSHSVIEKGQTVTLRCDPISGHDNLYWYRRVMGKEIKFLLHFVKESKQDESGMPNNRFLAERTGGTYSTLKVQPAELEDSGVYFCASSRGLGGYEQYFGPGTRLTVT.

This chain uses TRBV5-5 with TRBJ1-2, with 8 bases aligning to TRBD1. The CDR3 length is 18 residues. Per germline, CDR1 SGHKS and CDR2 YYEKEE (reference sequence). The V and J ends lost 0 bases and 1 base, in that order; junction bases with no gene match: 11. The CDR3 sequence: CASSLDLRGTGYNYGYTF. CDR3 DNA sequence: TGTGCCAGCAGCTTGGACCTTAGAGGGACAGGTTATAACTATGGCTACACCTTC.

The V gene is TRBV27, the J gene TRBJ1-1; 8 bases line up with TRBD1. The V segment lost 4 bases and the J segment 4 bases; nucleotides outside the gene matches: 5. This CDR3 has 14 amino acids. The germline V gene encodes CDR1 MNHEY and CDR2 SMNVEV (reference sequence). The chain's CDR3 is CASSWRDRTTEAFF. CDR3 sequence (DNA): TGTGCCAGCAGTTGGAGGGACAGGACCACTGAAGCTTTCTTT.

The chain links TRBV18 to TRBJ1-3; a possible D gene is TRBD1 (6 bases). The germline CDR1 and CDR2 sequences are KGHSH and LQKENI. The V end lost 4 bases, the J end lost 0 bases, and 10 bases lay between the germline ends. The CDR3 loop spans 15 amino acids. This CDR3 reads CASSRTGSSGNTIYF. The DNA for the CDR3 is TGTGCCAGCTCACGCACAGGGAGCTCTGGAAACACCATATATTTT.

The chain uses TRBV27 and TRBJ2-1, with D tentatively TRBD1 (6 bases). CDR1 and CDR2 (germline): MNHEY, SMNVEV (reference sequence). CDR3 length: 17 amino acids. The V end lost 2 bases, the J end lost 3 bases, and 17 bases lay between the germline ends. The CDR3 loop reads CASSLRPFGTNYNEQFF. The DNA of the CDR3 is TGTGCCAGCAGTTTACGCCCCTTCGGGACAAACTACAATGAGCAGTTCTTC.

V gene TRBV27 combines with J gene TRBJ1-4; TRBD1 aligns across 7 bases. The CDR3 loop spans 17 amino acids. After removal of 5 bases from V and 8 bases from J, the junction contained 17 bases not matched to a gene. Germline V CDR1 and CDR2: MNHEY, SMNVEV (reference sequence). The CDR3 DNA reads TGTGCCAGCAGTCCAATACTAGGACAGGTAGTACCGGAAAAACTGTTTTTT. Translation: CASSPILGQVVPEKLFF.

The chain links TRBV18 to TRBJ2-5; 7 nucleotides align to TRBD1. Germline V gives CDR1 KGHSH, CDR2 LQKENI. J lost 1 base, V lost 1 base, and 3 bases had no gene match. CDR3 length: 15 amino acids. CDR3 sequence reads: CASSPQGASQETQYF. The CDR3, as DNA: TGTGCCAGCTCACCACAGGGGGCGAGCCAAGAGACCCAGTACTTC.

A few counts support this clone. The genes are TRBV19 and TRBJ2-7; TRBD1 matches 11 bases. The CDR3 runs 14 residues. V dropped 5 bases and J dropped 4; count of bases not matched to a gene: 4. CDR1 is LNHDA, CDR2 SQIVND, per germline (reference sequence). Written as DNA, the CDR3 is TGTGCCAGTAGTCCCGGGACAGGGGGGTACGAGCAGTACTTC. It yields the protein CASSPGTGGYEQYF.

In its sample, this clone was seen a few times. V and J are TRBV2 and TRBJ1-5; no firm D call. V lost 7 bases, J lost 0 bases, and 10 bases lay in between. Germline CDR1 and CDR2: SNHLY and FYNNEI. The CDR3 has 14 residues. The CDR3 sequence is CASTLHYSNQPQHF. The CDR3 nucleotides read TGTGCCAGCACACTCCACTATAGCAATCAGCCCCAGCATTTT.

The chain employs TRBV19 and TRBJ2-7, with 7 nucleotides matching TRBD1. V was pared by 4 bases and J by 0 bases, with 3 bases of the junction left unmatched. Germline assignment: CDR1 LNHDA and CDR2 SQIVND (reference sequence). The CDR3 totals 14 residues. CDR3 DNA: TGTGCCAGTAGTACGCGGACAGGCTCCTACGAGCAGTACTTC. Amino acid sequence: CASSTRTGSYEQYF.

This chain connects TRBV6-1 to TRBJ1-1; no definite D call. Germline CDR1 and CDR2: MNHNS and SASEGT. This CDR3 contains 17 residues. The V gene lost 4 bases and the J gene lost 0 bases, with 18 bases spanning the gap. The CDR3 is CASSAALPAGMNTEAFF. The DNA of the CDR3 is TGTGCCAGCAGTGCCGCCCTCCCGGCGGGTATGAACACTGAAGCTTTCTTT.

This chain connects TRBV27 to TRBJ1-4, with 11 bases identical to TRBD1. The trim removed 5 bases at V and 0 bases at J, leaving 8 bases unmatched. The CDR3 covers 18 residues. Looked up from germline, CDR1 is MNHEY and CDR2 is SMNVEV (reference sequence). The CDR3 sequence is CASSPRPGQGATNEKLFF. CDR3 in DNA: TGTGCCAGCAGTCCCCGACCGGGACAGGGGGCAACTAATGAAAAACTGTTTTTT.

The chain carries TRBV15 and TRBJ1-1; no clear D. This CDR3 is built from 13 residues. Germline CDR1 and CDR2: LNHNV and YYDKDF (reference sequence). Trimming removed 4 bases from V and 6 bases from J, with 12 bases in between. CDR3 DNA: TGTGCCACCAGCACGATTGGTGGCCCTGAAGCTTTCTTT. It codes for CATSTIGGPEAFF.

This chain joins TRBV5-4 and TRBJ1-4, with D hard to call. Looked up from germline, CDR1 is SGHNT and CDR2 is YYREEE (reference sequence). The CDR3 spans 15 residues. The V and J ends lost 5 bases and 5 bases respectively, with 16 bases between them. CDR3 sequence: CASSSYRATNEKLFF. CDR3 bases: TGTGCCAGCAGTTCATATAGAGCCACCAATGAAAAACTGTTTTTT.